The present T cell receptor beta chain was sequenced within a study of blood T cell repertoires in COVID-19. Overall study context: Sources were T cells, B-cell-depleted T cells, or PBMCs; the material itself was cDNA or gDNA.

Seattle patients were enrolled while actively infected and followed longitudinally. Method: immunoSEQ multiplex PCR; TCRdb's copy keeps in-frame clones and lacks some. This table has over 85,000 clones, approximately 90% appearing once. The germline gives CDR1 SGHNT, CDR2 YYREEE (reference sequence). CDR3 length: 14 residues. V was clipped by 7 bases and J by 3 bases; unmatched bases: 6. This receptor was identified in a woman aged 45-60 years with COVID-19, enrolled during active disease. The specimen sequenced was peripheral blood. V gene TRBV5-4 combines with J gene TRBJ2-4, with 8 bases matching TRBD1. This chain's CDR3 is CASGKGQDKNIQYF. CDR3 bases: TGTGCCAGCGGGAAGGGACAGGACAAAAACATTCAGTACTTC.